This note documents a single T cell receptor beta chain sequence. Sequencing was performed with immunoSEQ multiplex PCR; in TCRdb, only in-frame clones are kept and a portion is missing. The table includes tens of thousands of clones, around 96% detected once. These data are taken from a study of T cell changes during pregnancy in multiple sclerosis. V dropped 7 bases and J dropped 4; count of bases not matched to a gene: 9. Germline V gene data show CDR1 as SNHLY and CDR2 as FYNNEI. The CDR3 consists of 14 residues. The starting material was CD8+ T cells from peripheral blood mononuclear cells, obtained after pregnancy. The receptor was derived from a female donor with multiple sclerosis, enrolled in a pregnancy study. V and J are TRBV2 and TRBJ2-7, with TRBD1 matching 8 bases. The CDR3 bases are TGTGCCAGCAAACCCCGGGACAGGTATTACGAGCAGTACTTC. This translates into CASKPRDRYYEQYF. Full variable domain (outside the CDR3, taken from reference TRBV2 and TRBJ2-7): EPEVTQTPSHQVTQMGQEVILRCVPISNHLYFYWYRQILGQKVEFLVSFYNNEISEKSEIFDDQFSVERPDGSNFTLKIRSTKLEDSAMYFCASKPRDRYYEQYFGPGTRLTVT.